Shown below are 29 T cell receptor beta chains from a single sample sequenced in a study of molecular identifiers for immune sequencing clone quantification. A single record per CDR3 protein comes from TCRdb applying MiXCR to the PCR reads. The sample carries about 500,000 distinct CDR3 sequences, 25% recorded once. The sample consisted of naive CD8+ T cells from blood, with Jurkat cell RNA spiked in. Subset in this sample: FACS-sorted CD8+CD4-CCR7+CD45RA+ naive T cells. Receptors originate from a human donor in good health. Some libraries in this study had Jurkat cell RNA spiked in.

In the case of this clonotype: The CDR3 carries no conserved terminal phenylalanine or tryptophan, so it likely arises from a read error. The rearrangement uses TRBV7-6 and TRBJ2-7; 8 bases map to TRBD2. From germline, CDR1 is SGHVS and CDR2 FNYEAQ. The CDR3 length is 13 residues. This CDR3 reads CASSLAGFDEQYC. CDR3 nucleotide sequence: TGTGCGAGCAGCTTAGCGGGGTTTGACGAGCAGTACTGC.

This clonotype was recorded at least ten times. A junction end diverges from the germline sequence, so it may reflect a read error. The rearrangement uses TRBV13 and TRBJ2-1; perhaps TRBD2 as D (6 bases). The CDR3 covers 14 residues. Germline CDR1 and CDR2: PRHDT and FYEKMQ (reference sequence). The CDR3 spells CASTGQGGVNEQFF. CDR3 in DNA: TGTGCGAGCACGGGGCAGGGAGGAGTCAATGAGCAGTTCTTC.

Note on this clonotype: A clone one base away is much larger, so this may be a read error. The CDR3 protein is CASGQQGAAGELFF. CDR3 sequence (DNA): TGTGCCAGCGGTCAACAGGGGGCAGCCGGGGAGCTGTTTTTT. The chain employs TRBV6-6 and TRBJ2-2; 9 nucleotides match TRBD1. V trimming: 8 bases; J trimming: 6 bases; junction bases outside the gene matches: 7. Germline values: CDR1 MNHNY, CDR2 SVGAGI (reference sequence). The CDR3 covers 14 residues.

This clonotype turned up a few times. The chain joins TRBV7-6 to TRBJ2-2, with D perhaps TRBD1 (6 bases). V lost 1 base, J lost 0 bases, and 12 bases lay in between. CDR1 and CDR2 (germline): SGHVS, FNYEAQ. The CDR3 totals 17 residues. In nucleotides, the CDR3 is TGTGCCAGCAGCTTAGATGGGGGACATTCGAACACCGGGGAGCTGTTTTTT. This sequence encodes CASSLDGGHSNTGELFF. Looking up the rest from reference TRBV7-6 and TRBJ2-2 gives the full variable domain: GAGVSQSPRYKVTKRGQDVALRCDPISGHVSLYWYRQALGQGPEFLTYFNYEAQQDKSGLPNDRFSAERPEGSISTLTIQRTEQRDSAMYRCASSLDGGHSNTGELFFGEGSRLTVL.

This clonotype was seen only a few times. The rearrangement joins TRBV30 to TRBJ1-1; D is undetermined. Germline V gene data show CDR1 as GTSNPN and CDR2 as SVGIG (reference sequence). This CDR3 is built from 12 residues. Trimming took 3 bases from V and 3 from J, leaving 8 bases between them. The CDR3 reads CAWRDGYTEAFF. CDR3 coding DNA: TGTGCCTGGAGGGACGGTTACACTGAAGCTTTCTTT.

This clonotype was observed a few times. The gene calls are TRBV20-1 and TRBJ2-3; the match to TRBD2 covers 15 bases. CDR1 is DFQATT and CDR2 is SNEGSKA in the germline V gene (reference sequence). This CDR3 is 18 amino acids long. V was clipped by 4 bases and J by 0 bases; unmatched bases: 8. The CDR3 region has the DNA TGCAGTGCTATGGGACTAGCGGGAGGCTCGACTAGCACAGATACGCAGTATTTT. Protein: CSAMGLAGGSTSTDTQYF.

The chain is built from TRBV11-2 and TRBJ2-5, with 9 bases matching TRBD2. Germline lookup yields CDR1 SGHAT and CDR2 FQNNGV. The CDR3 totals 18 residues. V gave up 6 bases and J gave up 0 bases; unmatched junction bases: 14. The CDR3 region has the DNA TGTGCCAGCAGAACATGGGGCGGGGGGGCCCCCCACCAAGAGACCCAGTACTTC. Protein product: CASRTWGGGAPHQETQYF.

Regarding this clonotype: It is likely a read error, because the conserved phenylalanine at the end of the CDR3 is missing. This chain connects TRBV20-1 to TRBJ2-6, with D unclear. The V gene lost 1 base and the J gene lost 0 bases, with 7 bases spanning the gap. Germline assignment: CDR1 DFQATT and CDR2 SNEGSKA (reference sequence). This CDR3 has 15 residues. The CDR3 DNA reads TGCAGTGCTAGAGCGCAGAGCTCTGGGGCCAACGTCCTGACTTCC. Its translation: CSARAQSSGANVLTS.

This clonotype was seen a few times. The chain couples TRBV2 to TRBJ1-2; 9 bases agree with TRBD1. CDR3 length: 14 amino acids. In germline, CDR1 is SNHLY, CDR2 FYNNEI. V shed 5 bases and J 3 bases; nucleotides not matched to a gene: 4. The CDR3 is CASSPGTGYYGYTF. For the CDR3, the DNA is TGTGCCAGCAGTCCCGGGACAGGGTACTATGGCTACACCTTC. The full variable domain, its missing parts supplied by reference TRBV2 and TRBJ1-2, is EPEVTQTPSHQVTQMGQEVILRCVPISNHLYFYWYRQILGQKVEFLVSFYNNEISEKSEIFDDQFSVERPDGSNFTLKIRSTKLEDSAMYFCASSPGTGYYGYTFGSGTRLTVV.

The chain links TRBV20-1 to TRBJ2-7; TRBD2 matches 12 bases. V lost 6 bases, J lost 2 bases, and 14 bases stayed unmatched. The CDR3 runs 17 residues. From germline, CDR1 is DFQATT and CDR2 SNEGSKA (reference sequence). Here the CDR3 DNA reads TGCAGTGCACCTGACTCGGGACTAGCGGGCGCCCCCTACGAGCAGTACTTC. It codes for CSAPDSGLAGAPYEQYF.

This clonotype turned up a few times. The chain employs TRBV7-8 and TRBJ2-5; tentatively, D is TRBD2 (6 bases). CDR1 SGHVS and CDR2 FQNEAQ come from the germline V gene. V was cut by 5 bases and J by 1 base, with 20 bases left in between. The CDR3 has 17 amino acids. The CDR3 nucleotides read TGTGCCAGCAGCCCCATCGGGTGGGGCGGGGTCCAAGAGACCCAGTACTTC. This gives the protein CASSPIGWGGVQETQYF.

This clonotype was seen a handful of times. The chain couples TRBV18 to TRBJ1-5; 8 nucleotides agree with TRBD1. Germline assignment: CDR1 KGHSH and CDR2 LQKENI. There are 17 residues in the CDR3. The ends lost 6 bases at V and 2 bases at J; junction bases unmatched: 12. This CDR3 reads CASSQDREVRGNQPQHF. Written as DNA, the CDR3 is TGTGCCAGCTCCCAGGACAGGGAGGTTAGGGGCAATCAGCCCCAGCATTTT.

The CDR3, as DNA: TGTGCCAGCAGTTACAATCCGACAGGAACCTACGAGCAGTACTTC. It is translated as CASSYNPTGTYEQYF. The chain carries TRBV6-2 or TRBV6-3 and TRBJ2-7, with D possibly TRBD1 on 6 matching bases. Germline V gene sequence: CDR1 MNHEY, CDR2 SVGEGT. The CDR3 length is 15 residues. V was pared by 2 bases and J by 2 bases, with 13 bases between.

Remarks on this clonotype: A much larger clone lies one base from this, so it may be a read error. The CDR3 protein is CTSGFWGVEQYF. CDR3 sequence (DNA): TGTACTAGTGGTTTTTGGGGGGTTGAGCAGTACTTC. The J gene is TRBJ2-7, the V gene TRBV12-5; TRBD2 might be the D (6 bases). The CDR3 has 12 residues. Germline-derived CDR1 and CDR2 are LGHNT and FRNRAP.

This clonotype was observed once. V is TRBV7-6 and J is TRBJ2-5; possibly TRBD2 for D (6 bases). V was shortened by 1 base and J by 5 bases, with 14 bases between the two germline ends. CDR1 and CDR2 from the germline V gene are SGHVS and FNYEAQ. This CDR3 has 15 residues. DNA for the CDR3: TGTGCCAGCAGCTTAGAGAGGCTAGCGTGGGAGACCCAGTACTTC. It translates to CASSLERLAWETQYF.

The chain joins TRBV7-2 to TRBJ2-7; D unresolved. From germline, CDR1 is SGHTA and CDR2 FQGNSA. V was cut by 1 base and J by 0 bases, with 7 bases left in between. The CDR3 spans 14 residues. The CDR3 loop reads CASSLDNSSYEQYF. Written as DNA, the CDR3 is TGTGCCAGCAGCTTAGACAATAGCTCCTACGAGCAGTACTTC.

J is TRBJ2-2 and V is TRBV7-2; the D gene is possibly TRBD2 (6 bases). Per germline, CDR1 SGHTA and CDR2 FQGNSA. The length of the CDR3 is 14 residues. V lost 3 bases to trimming and J lost 7 bases, with 12 bases between them. The CDR3 region is CASSFGGTGGELFF. As DNA, the CDR3 is TGTGCCAGCAGCTTCGGCGGGACGGGCGGGGAGCTGTTTTTT.

This clonotype was counted many times. The genes are TRBV15 and TRBJ2-4, with 7 bases matching TRBD1. CDR1 LNHNV and CDR2 YYDKDF come from the germline V gene (reference sequence). V was pared by 8 bases and J by 11 bases, with 24 bases of the junction left unmatched. The CDR3 extends over 17 amino acids. The DNA for the CDR3 is TGTGCCACCCGAAACACCTGGACAGGCAATTCCCCTCACGTTCAGTACTTC. This translates into CATRNTWTGNSPHVQYF. Complete variable domain (other parts from reference TRBV15 and TRBJ2-4): DAMVIQNPRYQVTQFGKPVTLSCSQTLNHNVMYWYQQKSSQAPKLLFHYYDKDFNNEADTPDNFQSRRPNTSFCFLDIRSPGLGDTAMYLCATRNTWTGNSPHVQYFGAGTRLSVL.

This clonotype was recorded at least ten times. The chain couples TRBV27 to TRBJ2-3; 8 bases agree with TRBD1. Germline V gives CDR1 MNHEY, CDR2 SMNVEV (reference sequence). V was clipped by 2 bases and J by 3 bases; unmatched bases: 7. The CDR3 has 16 residues. This chain's CDR3 is CASSLTWDRTTDTQYF. Written as DNA, the CDR3 is TGTGCCAGCAGTTTAACCTGGGACAGGACGACAGATACGCAGTATTTT.

This clonotype appeared many times. The V call is TRBV24-1, the J call TRBJ2-1, with 8 positions matching TRBD1. This CDR3 contains 14 residues. Germline trimming cut 3 bases from V and 6 bases from J; bases unmatched to any gene: 3. Germline V CDR1 and CDR2: KGHDR, SFDVKD. The CDR3 loop is CATSDRTGGNEQFF. DNA for the CDR3: TGTGCCACCAGTGATCGCACAGGGGGCAATGAGCAGTTCTTC.

The chain combines TRBV19 with TRBJ2-2; D possibly corresponds to TRBD1 (6 bases). The germline V gene has CDR1 LNHDA and CDR2 SQIVND (reference sequence). The CDR3 is 17 amino acids. Trimming pared 7 bases from V and 2 bases from J, leaving 20 bases between. The CDR3 spells CASTTGTRAFNTGELFF. The CDR3 DNA sequence: TGTGCCAGTACGACCGGGACAAGGGCGTTCAACACCGGGGAGCTGTTTTTT.

The chain recombines TRBV6-1 with TRBJ1-5, with 9 bases matching TRBD1. This CDR3 spans 15 amino acids. The germline CDR1 and CDR2 sequences are MNHNS and SASEGT. Trimming removed 2 bases from V and 6 bases from J; junction bases left unmatched: 5. The CDR3 sequence is CASSEHRGPGQPQHF. The CDR3 DNA reads TGTGCCAGCAGTGAACACAGGGGGCCGGGTCAGCCCCAGCATTTT.

To note about this clonotype: This may stem from a read error, because a much larger clone lies one nucleotide away. The chain recombines TRBV6-2 or TRBV6-3 with TRBJ1-2; no clear D gene. The germline V gene has CDR1 MNHEY and CDR2 SVGEGT. The CDR3 contains 11 residues. This CDR3 reads CARSLVSNYTF. CDR3 sequence (DNA): TGTGCCCGCAGTTTGGTATCTAACTACACCTTC.

The chain recombines TRBV6-5 with TRBJ2-7, with 11 bases that match TRBD2. V shed 5 bases, J shed 2 bases, and the junction held 5 bases outside the gene matches. This CDR3 is 15 amino acids long. In germline, CDR1 is MNHEY, CDR2 SVGAGI. The CDR3 region is CASSKLAGGTYEQYF. The DNA of the CDR3 is TGTGCCAGCAGTAAGCTAGCGGGGGGCACCTACGAGCAGTACTTC.

V is TRBV19 and J is TRBJ1-1; D gene unclear. The CDR3 loop spans 13 amino acids. The V gene's germline CDR1 is LNHDA and CDR2 SQIVND (reference sequence). The germline V and J ends were trimmed by 7 bases and 6 bases, with 15 bases remaining between them. CDR3 DNA sequence: TGTGCCAGTAAATACAGTGCGTCGCCTGAAGCTTTCTTT. Residues: CASKYSASPEAFF.

This clonotype was counted at least ten times. The J gene is TRBJ2-5, the V gene TRBV3-1; D possibly corresponds to TRBD1 (6 bases). The CDR3 extends over 14 amino acids. V lost 4 bases and J 5 bases, leaving 14 bases between the germline ends. Germline V lookup: CDR1 LGHDT, CDR2 YNNKEL (reference sequence). DNA for the CDR3: TGTGCCAGCAGCCCAGGGGCGGGCTTTGAGACCCAGTACTTC. Translation: CASSPGAGFETQYF.

The chain employs TRBV11-2 and TRBJ2-5; either TRBD1 or TRBD2 may supply D (5 bases each). Germline CDR1 reads SGHAT; CDR2 reads FQNNGV. Trimming pared 5 bases from V and 0 bases from J, leaving 16 bases between. This CDR3 is 16 amino acids long. CDR3 protein: CASSAEGPTYQETQYF. The CDR3, as DNA: TGTGCCAGCAGCGCCGAGGGGCCTACCTACCAAGAGACCCAGTACTTC.

This clonotype was seen only a few times. The chain links TRBV12-5 to TRBJ2-7; no clear D. This CDR3 region has 13 residues. Per the germline V gene, CDR1 is LGHNT and CDR2 is FRNRAP. Trimming took off 7 bases at V and 4 bases at J, with 14 bases between the two ends. CDR3 in amino acids: CASAHSPGYEQYF. The CDR3 DNA sequence: TGTGCTAGTGCTCATAGCCCCGGGTACGAGCAGTACTTC.

The V gene is TRBV4-3, the J gene TRBJ2-3, with 8 bases aligning to TRBD1. J gave up 1 base and V 0 bases, and 21 bases lay outside the gene matches. CDR1 LGHNA and CDR2 YSLEER come from the germline V gene. The CDR3 is 22 amino acids. The CDR3 nucleotides read TGCGCCAGCAGCCAAGAGGGGGGCGGGACAGGCTCCATGGAAGGGGGCACAGATACGCAGTATTTT. It is translated as CASSQEGGGTGSMEGGTDTQYF.